This TCR beta chain originates from a study of OX40 agonist ivuxolimab in advanced cancers. Background on the whole study: Ivuxolimab was a fully human IgG2 agonistic monoclonal antibody targeting the costimulatory receptor OX40 (CD134). Intravenous ivuxolimab was administered to patients every 2 weeks at six dose levels: 0.01, 0.1, 0.3, 1.5, 3 and 10 mg/kg. Of the approximately 50 patients in dose escalation, some 20 had hepatocellular carcinoma, some 15 had melanoma, 9 had renal cell carcinoma and 9 had head and neck cancer. In the dose-escalation cohort, around four fifths of patients were male, and the mean age was approximately 60 years with a range of about 20 to 80. Prior anti-PD-1, anti-PD-L1 or anti-CTLA-4 therapy was permitted, and about two fifths of dose-escalation patients had received checkpoint inhibitors. Partial responses were achieved by three dose-escalation patients, of whom one had hepatocellular carcinoma and two had cutaneous melanoma. The purpose of peripheral TCRbeta sequencing was to test whether ivuxolimab changed TCR sequence diversity and led to clonal T-cell expansion. The paper covers the monotherapy dose-escalation part of the phase I ivuxolimab trial, which included N of about 56 patients.

On this clone itself: The antigen it binds to is not known. One base away there is no much larger clone; base qualities are not given.

What the work shows at the level of the full study, not this receptor alone: In the 0.1-3.0 mg/kg groups, partial responders had among the lowest normalized peripheral clonal expansion, particularly in CD8+ T cells. Low levels of normalized T-cell clonal expansion were also seen in some patients who did not respond. Which antigens the clonally expanded peripheral T cells were specific for was not determined. After ivuxolimab, more expanded clones were found on average in CD8+ T cells than in CD4+ T cells. At doses from 0.1 to 3.0 mg/kg, clonal expansion was seen in both CD4+ and CD8+ blood T cells between baseline and week 6.

To sequence the TCRbeta CDR3 region, genomic DNA was isolated from the sorted cells. The immunoSEQ Assay was used for sequencing of TCRbeta CDR3 regions. TCRdb re-hosts the immuneACCESS table, in-frame sequences only. Its copies lack some clones; in the studies checked, an unresolved V gene accounts for under half of them, and the cause for the rest is not known. This sample is represented by tens of thousands of clones; roughly 94% of them were singletons. Of the sample, approximately 10% falls within the top ten clones. The trial excluded patients who had a history of autoimmune disease or were on systemic immunosuppression. Peripheral blood for TCR sequencing was collected from all dose cohorts at baseline, on cycle 4 day 1, and on cycle 7 day 1. The samples were taken from a phase I, first-in-human, multicenter, open-label dose-escalation trial of ivuxolimab. Adults with locally advanced or metastatic melanoma, renal cell, hepatocellular, or head and neck squamous cell carcinoma were enrolled in the trial. Before TCR sequencing, CD4+ T cells and CD8+ T cells from peripheral blood were sorted into separate populations.

The CDR3, from cysteine to phenylalanine, totals 13 residues. CDR3 DNA only is kept here, 39 bases in frame from base 1. CDR1 is given as SGHVS and CDR2 as FNYEAQ, both from the germline V gene. The germline ends are 7 bases apart after V is trimmed by 2 bases and J by 6 bases. Rearrangement joined TRBV7-6 to TRBJ2-2, with a tentative D gene TRBD1 over 5 matching bases. This TCR was recovered from an adult with an advanced solid tumor such as melanoma, head and neck, liver or kidney cancer. This specimen consisted of CD4+ or CD8+ T cells sorted from blood, obtained in a trial of the OX40 agonist ivuxolimab. The DNA sequence is TGTGCCAGCAGCTTACAAGGGGCCGGGGAGCTGTTTTTT. Translated, it reads CASSLQGAGELFF.